The 21 T cell receptor beta chains listed next were all sequenced from one sample in a study of CD8+ T cells in alopecia areata. The study sorted pooled cutaneous lymph node cells by CD4, CD8alpha, NKG2D, NKG2ACE and other markers. Extracted RNA was reverse transcribed, and the resulting cDNA served as sequencing template. Here immunoSEQ multiplex PCR was the method, and the copy in TCRdb shows in-frame clones only, minus some. This repertoire lists 250,000 or so clones without singletons; more than 0.95% sits in the top ten. Sequenced material: CD4+ T cells sorted from a lymph node. Every receptor here comes from a C3H/HeJ mouse with alopecia areata. The mouse strain carries the MHC haplotype H2-k.

This clone was counted a few times. These gene names are mouse names. The read terminates 4 residues before the CDR3 end, so the remaining end is supplied by the germline J gene. This CDR3 is also generated by other DNA sequences in the sample. This chain joins TRBV13-2 and TRBJ1-1; a weak D match, TRBD1 (5 bases). Germline loops: CDR1 NNHNN, CDR2 SYGAGS (reference sequence). The CDR3 has 12 amino acids. V shed 5 bases and J shed 1 base, with 6 bases lying between them. The CDR3 bases that were read are TGTGCCAGCGGGACAGAAAACACA. Translating it yields CASGTENT. The CDR3 as a whole reads CASGTENTEVFF.

This clone was detected a few times. Gene names denote mouse genes. The CDR3 goes on 4 residues after the read ends, and that part is filled in from the germline J gene. This chain connects TRBV1 to TRBJ2-2, with 7 positions matching TRBD1. The CDR3 contains 17 residues. V shed 3 bases, J shed 0 bases, and the junction held 7 bases outside the gene matches. Germline V gene lookup returns CDR1 NSQYPW and CDR2 LRSPGD (reference sequence). The CDR3 here is CTCSAAGTVANTGQLYF. The sequenced part of the CDR3 DNA is TGCACCTGCAGTGCCGCCGGGACAGTCGCAAACACCGGG.

Concerning this clone: Gene names are mouse gene names. CDR3 DNA, as far as it was read: TGTGCCAGCAGTGATGCAGGGTCCGGG. Translation: CASSDAGSG. In full, the CDR3 is CASSDAGSGQLYF. The chain is built from TRBV13-1 and TRBJ2-2; D perhaps matches TRBD1 (5 bases). The read falls 4 residues short of the CDR3 end, and the missing part is taken from the germline J gene. The CDR3 is made up of 13 amino acids. V shed 0 bases and J shed 6 bases, with 6 bases lying between them. Germline CDR1 reads NSHNY; CDR2 reads SYGAGN.

Details on this clone: The gene names here belong to mouse. The CDR3 end is not reached by the read, which stops 4 residues before it; the germline J gene fills it in. This sequence joins TRBV5 and TRBJ2-1, with D possibly being TRBD1 (6 bases). V was trimmed by 2 bases and J by 5 bases, leaving 10 bases between them. Per germline, CDR1 LGHNA and CDR2 YNLKQL (reference sequence). The CDR3 is 14 amino acids. The part of the CDR3 DNA that was read is TGTGCCAGCAGCCAACAGGGGAGGGATGCT. Translated: CASSQQGRDA. The whole CDR3 reads CASSQQGRDAEQFF.

This clone was detected ten times or more. Germline and genes here are mouse. Sequencing ends 4 residues short of the CDR3 end; the germline J gene provides the rest. The sample carries other DNA sequences with the same CDR3. The chain joins TRBV13-1 to TRBJ1-2; D not certain. Germline CDR1 NSHNY, CDR2 SYGAGN. This CDR3 is 13 amino acids long. Trimming took 4 bases from V and 0 from J, leaving 7 bases between them. The CDR3 bases that were read are TGTGCCAGCAGTCGACAAGCAAACTCC. This codes for CASSRQANS. The whole CDR3 reads CASSRQANSDYTF.

This clone has only a few counts. The gene symbols are mouse symbols. The sequenced fragment ends 4 residues before the CDR3 boundary, so the rest is inferred from the germline J gene. The gene calls are TRBV13-1 and TRBJ1-2; D may be TRBD1 (5 bases). The germline V gene has CDR1 NSHNY and CDR2 SYGAGN. This CDR3 comprises 15 residues. V was shortened by 1 base and J by 2 bases, with 12 bases between the two germline ends. Here the CDR3 reads CASSDPGKGNSDYTF. CDR3 DNA, as far as it was read: TGTGCCAGCAGTGATCCAGGGAAGGGGAACTCC.

This clone was seen a few times. A much larger clone lies a single base off, so this may be a read error. Mouse names are used for the genes. Sequencing ends 4 residues short of the CDR3 end; the germline J gene provides the rest. The same CDR3 also results from other DNA sequences found in this sample. The V and J genes are TRBV13-1 and TRBJ2-5; 10 positions match TRBD1. With V trimmed by 5 bases and J by 3 bases, 3 bases remained unmatched. The CDR3 is 14 residues long. The germline CDR1 and CDR2 sequences are NSHNY and SYGAGN. The sequenced CDR3 bases are TGTGCCAGCAGCCCGGACAGGGGGCAAGAC. Protein sequence: CASSPDRGQD. The whole CDR3 protein is CASSPDRGQDTQYF.

This clone was detected only a few times. Mouse gene names and germline throughout. The CDR3 is cut off 4 residues early in the read; its end comes from the germline J gene. This CDR3 is also generated by other DNA sequences in the sample. The rearrangement uses TRBV5 and TRBJ1-2, with D possibly TRBD1 on 5 matching bases. Deletions cut 1 base from V and 0 bases from J, with 6 bases between. The CDR3 contains 14 residues. In germline, CDR1 is LGHNA, CDR2 YNLKQL (reference sequence). The CDR3 sequence: CASSQVGANSDYTF. The part of the CDR3 DNA that was read is TGTGCCAGCAGCCAAGTAGGGGCAAACTCC.

This clone has more than one count but fewer than ten. The gene names here belong to mouse. Coverage ceases 4 residues before the CDR3 finishes, and the germline J gene fills in the end. The rearrangement uses TRBV1 and TRBJ2-1, with 10 bases that match TRBD2. V was clipped by 3 bases and J by 0 bases; unmatched bases: 2. CDR1 and CDR2 from the germline V gene are NSQYPW and LRSPGD (reference sequence). The CDR3 is 16 residues long. CDR3 sequence: CTCSATGGRNYAEQFF. CDR3 bases read: TGCACCTGCAGTGCGACTGGGGGGCGTAACTATGCT.

This clone was seen a handful of times. Gene names are the mouse ones. The read terminates 3 residues before the CDR3 end, so the remaining end is supplied by the germline J gene. Other DNA sequences of this sample code for an identical CDR3. The chain joins TRBV19 to TRBJ1-6; D ambiguous. TRBJ1-6 is flagged as an ORF with uncertain function. The V gene's germline CDR1 is FNHDT and CDR2 SITEND (reference sequence). Trimming shortened V by 1 base and J by 7 bases, and 3 bases separated the two germline ends. This CDR3 has 12 residues. Incomplete CDR3 DNA: TGTGCCAGCAGTATACTGAATTCGCCC. This sequence encodes CASSILNSP. The whole CDR3 reads CASSILNSPLYF.

This clone has more than one count but fewer than ten. Germline and genes: mouse. The CDR3 end lies 4 residues beyond the end of the read and is filled in from the germline J gene. Other DNA variants within this sample encode the same CDR3. The chain employs TRBV5 and TRBJ2-3; 11 bases are a match to TRBD2. The CDR3 is 17 residues long. With 0 bases clipped from V and 0 bases from J, the junction kept 2 bases outside the gene matches. CDR1 and CDR2 from the germline V gene are LGHNA and YNLKQL (reference sequence). Partial CDR3 DNA: TGTGCCAGCAGCCAAGAGGGGACTGGGGGTAGTGCAGAA. Protein: CASSQEGTGGSAE. The whole CDR3 is CASSQEGTGGSAETLYF.

This clone was counted between two and nine times. Gene labels here are mouse ones. From the germline J gene comes the end of the CDR3, since the read stops 4 residues before it. The same CDR3 is also encoded by other DNA sequences in this sample. The chain uses TRBV13-1 and TRBJ2-1, with 7 bases fitting TRBD2. The ends lost 3 bases at V and 3 bases at J; junction bases unmatched: 3. CDR3 length equals 14 residues. Germline V gene data show CDR1 as NSHNY and CDR2 as SYGAGN. Incomplete CDR3 DNA: TGTGCCAGCAGTGCTCTGGGGGTCTATGCT. Its translation: CASSALGVYA. The whole CDR3 sequence is CASSALGVYAEQFF.

This clone was counted ten times or more. Mouse names are used for the genes. The read terminates 4 residues before the CDR3 end, so the remaining end is supplied by the germline J gene. The genes are TRBV13-1 and TRBJ2-1; D may be TRBD1 (5 bases). Between the trimmed V and J ends, which lost 3 bases and 4 bases, there was a span of 8 bases. Germline lookup yields CDR1 NSHNY and CDR2 SYGAGN. There are 13 residues in the CDR3. CDR3 sequence: CASSGKGYAEQFF. CDR3 bases read: TGTGCCAGCAGTGGAAAGGGGTATGCT.

Concerning this clone itself: Gene names denote mouse genes. The read stops 4 residues short of the end of the CDR3; the missing end is completed from the germline J gene. The chain is built from TRBV19 and TRBJ2-5, with D perhaps TRBD2 (6 bases). The germline V and J ends were trimmed by 4 bases and 3 bases, with 9 bases remaining between them. CDR3 length equals 13 residues. In germline, CDR1 is FNHDT, CDR2 SITEND (reference sequence). The CDR3 bases that were read are TGTGCCAGCAGTCTGGGGTCTCAAGAC. Amino acid sequence: CASSLGSQD. The full CDR3 sequence reads CASSLGSQDTQYF.

This clone was counted a few times. All gene names here are mouse names. The DNA ends 4 residues before the CDR3 does, and the rest of the CDR3 is filled in from the germline J gene. The chain uses TRBV5 and TRBJ2-1, with D possibly TRBD1 on 6 matching bases. V was shortened by 4 bases and J by 3 bases, with 13 bases between the two germline ends. Germline-derived CDR1 and CDR2 are LGHNA and YNLKQL (reference sequence). The CDR3 has 15 amino acids. This CDR3 reads CASSPPGQPYAEQFF. CDR3 DNA, as far as it was read: TGTGCCAGCAGCCCCCCGGGACAACCCTATGCT.

This clone was observed a few times. The genes are named according to mouse. The observed sequence ends 4 residues before the CDR3 terminus, with the missing tail filled in from the germline J gene. Additional DNA sequences in this sample encode the identical CDR3. V is TRBV19 and J is TRBJ2-5, with TRBD2 matching 7 bases. Per germline, CDR1 FNHDT and CDR2 SITEND (reference sequence). V gave up 1 base and J gave up 2 bases; unmatched junction bases: 1. The CDR3 extends over 14 amino acids. CDR3 loop: CASSIWGVQDTQYF. CDR3 bases read: TGTGCCAGCAGTATATGGGGGGTCCAAGAC.

Remarks on this clone: Gene names refer to mouse genes. The CDR3 is cut off 4 residues early in the read; its end comes from the germline J gene. The chain links TRBV17 to TRBJ2-5; 10 bases line up with TRBD2. In germline, CDR1 is MNHDT, CDR2 YYDKIL. The CDR3 runs to 14 residues. CDR3 DNA, as far as it was read: TGTGCTAGCAGTAGGACTGGGGGGAAAGAC. Translating gives CASSRTGGKD. The complete CDR3 reads CASSRTGGKDTQYF.

This clone was observed a handful of times. Any gene name here is a mouse gene name. Sequencing ends 4 residues short of the CDR3 end; the germline J gene provides the rest. The chain recombines TRBV13-2 with TRBJ2-7; the match to TRBD2 covers 7 bases. Per germline, CDR1 NNHNN and CDR2 SYGAGS (reference sequence). The CDR3 totals 13 residues. The DNA read from the CDR3 is TGTGCCAGCGGTGATTCTGGGGGAAAT. Translated: CASGDSGGN. The entire CDR3 protein reads CASGDSGGNEQYF.

With regard to this clone: Genes and germline are mouse. The CDR3 is cut off 4 residues early in the read; its end comes from the germline J gene. The chain couples TRBV13-1 to TRBJ2-1; 9 positions agree with TRBD2. Per germline, CDR1 NSHNY and CDR2 SYGAGN. V trimming: 1 base; J trimming: 4 bases; junction bases outside the gene matches: 6. CDR3 size: 16 residues. The CDR3 sequence: CASSDPLGGGYAEQFF. The covered CDR3 bases are TGTGCCAGCAGTGATCCCCTGGGGGGGGGATATGCT.

This clone has just a few counts. Germline and genes here are mouse. The sequence runs out 4 residues before the end of the CDR3; the remainder is reconstructed from the germline J gene. This chain uses TRBV13-1 with TRBJ2-1, with D maybe TRBD2 (6 bases). The V gene lost 0 bases and the J gene lost 4 bases, with 8 bases spanning the gap. The CDR3 sequence is 14 residues long. Germline lookup yields CDR1 NSHNY and CDR2 SYGAGN. CDR3: CASSDAWGYAEQFF. The DNA read from the CDR3 is TGTGCCAGCAGTGATGCATGGGGGTATGCT.

In its sample, this clone was seen a few times. The listed genes are named as in mouse. The read halts 4 residues ahead of the CDR3 end, with the missing end drawn from the germline J gene. This rearrangement joins TRBV13-3 to TRBJ2-3; 11 bases line up with TRBD1. This CDR3 is 15 amino acids long. The V gene's germline CDR1 is NNHDY and CDR2 SYVADS. The ends lost 3 bases at V and 3 bases at J; junction bases unmatched: 3. The CDR3 spells CASSGGQGGAETLYF. The DNA read from the CDR3 is TGTGCCAGCAGTGGGGGACAGGGGGGAGCAGAA.